The 15 T cell receptor beta chains listed next were all sequenced from one sample in a study of blood T cell repertoires in COVID-19 (dated by TCRdb to about 2020). Libraries came from the immunoSEQ multiplex PCR assay. TCRdb retrieved this table from immuneACCESS and kept in-frame rearrangements only. Not all clones are present; in checked studies, unresolved V genes account for under half, and no reason is known for the remainder. This sample is represented by under 350,000 clones; around 90% of them were singletons. The ten largest make up 2% to 2.5% of the sample. Sequencing was performed on peripheral blood. Receptors originate from a man aged 45-60 years with acute or convalescent COVID-19.

The chain has TRBV7-3 and TRBJ2-1, with 9 positions matching TRBD2. This CDR3 is 15 amino acids long. The germline V gene encodes CDR1 SGHTA and CDR2 FQGTGA. With 4 bases clipped from V and 8 bases from J, the junction kept 9 bases outside the gene matches. The CDR3 loop is CASSSLAGALDEQFF. Here the CDR3 DNA reads TGTGCCAGCAGCTCCTTAGCGGGGGCCCTCGATGAGCAGTTCTTC.

J is TRBJ1-3 and V is TRBV7-3; D might be TRBD1 (6 bases). The ends were cut back, 5 bases at V and 2 bases at J, with 13 bases in the middle. The CDR3 has 15 residues. Germline V lookup: CDR1 SGHTA, CDR2 FQGTGA. The CDR3 coding sequence is TGTGCCAGCAGCCCAAAAGGGGGACCTGGAAACACCATATATTTT. It specifies CASSPKGGPGNTIYF.

The genes are TRBV20-1 and TRBJ2-7; 8 bases agree with TRBD2. This CDR3 has 14 amino acids. Trimming removed 3 bases from V and 2 bases from J; junction bases left unmatched: 6. Germline CDR1 reads DFQATT; CDR2 reads SNEGSKA (reference sequence). CDR3 bases: TGCAGTGCTAGTGCGGGGGGAGCCACCTACGAGCAGTACTTC. Translating it yields CSASAGGATYEQYF.

The genes are TRBV6-5 and TRBJ2-7; the D gene is possibly TRBD2 (5 bases). V lost 2 bases, J lost 6 bases, and 8 bases lay in between. The CDR3 consists of 12 residues. Germline CDR1 reads MNHEY; CDR2 reads SVGAGI. The CDR3 DNA is TGTGCCAGCAGTTACCCAGGAGGCGAGCAGTACTTC. It codes for CASSYPGGEQYF.

The CDR3 bases are TGTGCCAGCAGCAACCAGGGGGAAGGCTACACCTTC. Protein: CASSNQGEGYTF. This rearrangement joins TRBV7-9 to TRBJ1-2; 7 nucleotides match TRBD1. The CDR3 covers 12 residues. CDR1 and CDR2 from the germline V gene are SEHNR and FQNEAQ (reference sequence). The ends lost 5 bases at V and 8 bases at J; junction bases unmatched: 5.

The chain employs TRBV5-6 and TRBJ1-4; D remains ambiguous. Germline assignment: CDR1 SGHDT and CDR2 YYEEEE. V was trimmed by 4 bases and J by 8 bases, leaving 15 bases between them. The CDR3 sequence is 14 residues long. The DNA for the CDR3 is TGTGCCAGCAGCCTGGCCAGGCGGGAAGAAAAACTGTTTTTT. Encoded protein: CASSLARREEKLFF. The full variable domain, rest sourced from reference TRBV5-6 and TRBJ1-4, is DAGVTQSPTHLIKTRGQQVTLRCSPKSGHDTVSWYQQALGQGPQFIFQYYEEEERQRGNFPDRFSGHQFPNYSSELNVNALLLGDSALYLCASSLARREEKLFFGSGTQLSVL.

The rearrangement links TRBV4-2 to TRBJ2-1, with 8 bases lining up with TRBD2. This CDR3 is built from 15 residues. The J segment lost 5 bases and the V segment lost 4 bases, leaving 7 bases of the junction unmatched. Germline CDR1 LGHNA, CDR2 YNFKEQ. CDR3 sequence (DNA): TGTGCCAGCAGCCCCCTCAGCGGGGGAAACAATGAGCAGTTCTTC. Translation gives CASSPLSGGNNEQFF.

The V call is TRBV6-8, the J call TRBJ2-6; tentative D call: TRBD1 (7 bases). The CDR3 runs to 22 residues. V was clipped by 5 bases and J by 0 bases, with 29 bases between them. Germline V gene lookup returns CDR1 MNHGY and CDR2 SAAAGT. The CDR3 reads CASSRGTVQVPDLSSGANVLTF. The CDR3 DNA follows: TGTGCCAGCAGTCGGGGGACAGTTCAGGTTCCCGACTTAAGCTCTGGGGCCAACGTCCTGACTTTC.

For this clone: Other DNA sequences within the sample encode an identical CDR3. This chain connects TRBV5-1 to TRBJ1-4, with 8 bases that match TRBD1. V lost 3 bases and J lost 5; bases outside the gene matches: 3. The CDR3 length is 14 residues. Germline CDR1 is SGHRS and CDR2 is YFSETQ. CDR3 sequence: CASSSGQGNEKLFF. For the CDR3, the DNA is TGCGCCAGCAGCTCCGGACAGGGAAATGAAAAACTGTTTTTT.

The chain uses TRBV9 and TRBJ1-2, with a tentative D call TRBD1 (5 bases). The germline gives CDR1 SGDLS, CDR2 YYNGEE. CDR3 size: 15 residues. Trimming took 3 bases from V and 2 from J, leaving 14 bases between them. In nucleotides, the CDR3 is TGTGCCAGCAGCGACCGTTCGACAGAGAACTATGGCTACACCTTC. It is translated as CASSDRSTENYGYTF.

This clone was found once. The chain links TRBV9 to TRBJ1-3; a weak D match, TRBD1 (5 bases). The V gene's germline CDR1 is SGDLS and CDR2 YYNGEE. The CDR3 is 16 amino acids. Trimming removed 0 bases from V and 4 bases from J, with 14 bases in between. CDR3 coding DNA: TGTGCCAGCAGCGTAGGTAATCCGACAGTGGGAAACACCATATATTTT. It specifies CASSVGNPTVGNTIYF.

The chain combines TRBV10-1 with TRBJ1-1, with D possibly being TRBD1 (6 bases). CDR1 is WNHNN and CDR2 is SYGVQD in the germline V gene (reference sequence). The CDR3 sequence is 14 residues long. Trimming stripped 2 bases from V and 10 bases from J, with 17 bases between. The CDR3 region has the DNA TGCGCCAGCAGTGAGCTTGACAGGAGTGGGGGAGCTTTCTTT. It translates to CASSELDRSGGAFF.

This sequence joins TRBV7-9 and TRBJ1-1, with D tentatively TRBD1 (5 bases). This CDR3 has 14 residues. The ends were cut back, 0 bases at V and 6 bases at J, with 11 bases in the middle. CDR1 is SEHNR, CDR2 FQNEAQ, per germline (reference sequence). CDR3 coding DNA: TGTGCCAGCAGCTTAGCGGGGCGGTTTGCTGAAGCTTTCTTT. Its protein is CASSLAGRFAEAFF.

The chain recombines TRBV7-2 with TRBJ2-1; the match to TRBD2 covers 10 bases. The ends lost 3 bases at V and 7 bases at J; junction bases unmatched: 6. Germline V gene sequence: CDR1 SGHTA, CDR2 FQGNSA. The CDR3 length is 15 residues. The CDR3 loop reads CASSFTSGVGNEQFF. CDR3 in DNA: TGTGCCAGCAGCTTTACTAGCGGGGTCGGGAATGAGCAGTTCTTC.

The chain links TRBV27 to TRBJ2-5; D is perhaps TRBD2 (6 bases). This CDR3 is 13 amino acids long. CDR1 MNHEY and CDR2 SMNVEV come from the germline V gene (reference sequence). Trimming cost V 7 bases and J 4 bases, with 13 bases left between them. CDR3 sequence reads: CASKPDGGETQYF. The DNA of the CDR3 is TGTGCCAGCAAACCCGACGGGGGAGAGACCCAGTACTTC.